This T cell receptor beta chain came from a study of T cells in Graves' hyperthyroidism and ophthalmopathy. Germline CDR1 reads SQVTM; CDR2 reads ANQGSEA. Trimming removed 5 bases at V and 7 bases at J, with 17 bases between. The length of the CDR3 is 13 residues. Amplification of TCR beta CDR3 regions used RNA as the template. Initially, a first-round RT-PCR of the TCR CDR3 employed the HTBI primer set. TCRdb re-derived calls from the multiplex PCR reads in MiXCR, one entry per CDR3 protein. The sample contains about 640,000 distinct CDR3 sequences, around 20% of which appear only once. A Clinical Activity Score of at least 3, a NOSPECS grade of at least 4 and a duration under 3 months were recorded in the ophthalmopathy patients.

Sequencing used blood. The chain carries TRBV29-1 and TRBJ1-2, with D perhaps matching TRBD1 (5 bases). The TCR was taken from a man aged 30-40 years with Graves' ophthalmopathy. In DNA, the CDR3 is TGCAGCGTTAGCCGGGACGGATTATCTGGCTACACCTTC. This codes for CSVSRDGLSGYTF. Supplemented by reference TRBV29-1 and TRBJ1-2, the full variable domain reads SAVISQKPSRDICQRGTSLTIQCQVDSQVTMMFWYRQQPGQSLTLIATANQGSEATYESGFVIDKFPISRPNLTFSTLTVSNMSPEDSSIYLCSVSRDGLSGYTFGSGTRLTVV.